One and the same sample provided the 20 T cell receptor beta chains below, sequenced in a study of T cell changes during pregnancy in multiple sclerosis. Using immunoSEQ multiplex PCR, the repertoire was profiled, and TCRdb retains in-frame clones only, with some absent. The sample contains over 35,000 clones, 94% of which appear only once. The sequenced sample was CD8+ T cells from peripheral blood mononuclear cells, obtained in the third trimester of pregnancy. These receptor sequences come from a female donor with multiple sclerosis, enrolled in a pregnancy study.

This chain joins TRBV5-1 and TRBJ2-1, with TRBD1 identical over 7 bases. The CDR3 runs to 14 residues. Unmatched junction bases numbered 7, after V lost 7 bases and J lost 3 bases. Germline CDR1 reads SGHRS; CDR2 reads YFSETQ. The CDR3 spells CASSEGGLYNEQFF. The CDR3, as DNA: TGCGCCAGCTCGGAAGGGGGCCTCTACAATGAGCAGTTCTTC.

The chain joins TRBV4-3 to TRBJ2-1, with 10 positions matching TRBD2. Trimming removed 0 bases from V and 10 bases from J; junction bases left unmatched: 0. This CDR3 region has 13 residues. The germline V gene has CDR1 LGHNA and CDR2 YSLEER. CDR3 in DNA: TGCGCCAGCAGCCAAGATAGCGGGAGGGAGCAGTTCTTC. Amino acids: CASSQDSGREQFF.

Written as DNA, the CDR3 is TGTGCCAGCAGCACCGACGACAGCTACTACGAGCAGTACTTC. Residues: CASSTDDSYYEQYF. This chain joins TRBV28 and TRBJ2-7; D possibly corresponds to TRBD1 (5 bases). The CDR3 is made up of 14 amino acids. CDR1 and CDR2 from the germline V gene are MDHEN and SYDVKM. V dropped 6 bases and J dropped 3 bases, with 15 bases sitting between them.

The chain couples TRBV19 to TRBJ2-5, with D perhaps matching TRBD1 (6 bases). CDR1 is LNHDA and CDR2 is SQIVND in the germline V gene (reference sequence). The CDR3 is 13 amino acids. The germline V and J ends were trimmed by 10 bases and 2 bases, with 14 bases remaining between them. CDR3 amino acids: CATQTGLQETQYF. CDR3 nucleotide sequence: TGTGCCACCCAGACAGGTTTACAAGAGACCCAGTACTTC.

This CDR3 reads CASSQGGYYEQYF. CDR3 bases: TGTGCCAGCAGCCAAGGGGGCTACTACGAGCAGTACTTC. This rearrangement joins TRBV4-2 to TRBJ2-7, with D possibly matching TRBD1 (5 bases). Germline lookup yields CDR1 LGHNA and CDR2 YNFKEQ. The V end lost 1 base, the J end lost 3 bases, and 7 bases lay between the germline ends. The CDR3 contains 13 residues.

This rearrangement joins TRBV7-9 to TRBJ2-2; 7 bases map to TRBD2. V lost 8 bases, J lost 4 bases, and 7 bases stayed unmatched. The germline V gene has CDR1 SEHNR and CDR2 FQNEAQ (reference sequence). The length of the CDR3 is 14 residues. This CDR3 reads CASQPPSGTGELFF. CDR3 in DNA: TGTGCCAGCCAACCCCCTAGCGGCACCGGGGAGCTGTTTTTT.

This chain joins TRBV4-3 and TRBJ2-5, with TRBD2 identical over 8 bases. This CDR3 is 17 amino acids long. Germline-derived CDR1 and CDR2 are LGHNA and YSLEER. V lost 3 bases and J lost 0; bases outside the gene matches: 9. CDR3: CASSQETSGAYQETQYF. CDR3 DNA sequence: TGCGCCAGCAGCCAGGAAACTAGCGGAGCGTACCAAGAGACCCAGTACTTC.

The V and J genes are TRBV7-9 and TRBJ1-1; D is perhaps TRBD1 (5 bases). This CDR3 is 17 amino acids long. V lost 1 base and J 7 bases, leaving 22 bases between the germline ends. Germline-derived CDR1 and CDR2 are SEHNR and FQNEAQ (reference sequence). CDR3 bases: TGTGCCAGCAGCTTAGAAGTAGGGGCCACTCTGGGGCTTGAAGCTTTCTTT. Its protein product is CASSLEVGATLGLEAFF.

The gene calls are TRBV7-6 and TRBJ2-5; a possible D gene is TRBD1 (6 bases). Germline CDR1 reads SGHVS; CDR2 reads FNYEAQ. V lost 6 bases to trimming and J lost 3 bases, with 11 bases between them. The CDR3 runs to 13 residues. The CDR3 loop reads CASSTGLEETQYF. CDR3 DNA: TGTGCCAGCAGTACAGGGCTCGAAGAGACCCAGTACTTC.

The V call is TRBV15, the J call TRBJ2-3; TRBD2 matches at 7 bases. V gave up 0 bases and J gave up 3 bases; unmatched junction bases: 9. CDR1 and CDR2 (germline): LNHNV, YYDKDF (reference sequence). The CDR3 has 17 residues. CDR3: CATSRDLSGMGTDTQYF. In DNA, the CDR3 is TGTGCCACCAGCAGAGATTTAAGCGGGATGGGGACAGATACGCAGTATTTT.

This clone was picked up one time. This chain uses TRBV9 with TRBJ2-5, with 7 bases lining up with TRBD2. The germline gives CDR1 SGDLS, CDR2 YYNGEE. This CDR3 spans 14 amino acids. V was pared by 0 bases and J by 5 bases, with 4 bases of the junction left unmatched. The CDR3 loop reads CASSVGGSRETQYF. CDR3 nucleotide sequence: TGTGCCAGCAGCGTAGGCGGGAGTAGGGAGACCCAGTACTTC.

The chain carries TRBV15 and TRBJ1-1; maybe TRBD1 (6 bases). The germline V and J ends were trimmed by 4 bases and 5 bases, with 11 bases remaining between them. Germline V CDR1 and CDR2: LNHNV, YYDKDF (reference sequence). The CDR3 extends over 13 amino acids. The CDR3 spells CATSTTGLTEAFF. DNA of the CDR3: TGTGCCACCAGCACCACAGGGCTGACTGAAGCTTTCTTT.

The rearrangement uses TRBV5-1 and TRBJ2-7, with 14 bases matching TRBD2. V lost 4 bases and J lost 2; bases outside the gene matches: 5. Germline assignment: CDR1 SGHRS and CDR2 YFSETQ. This CDR3 is built from 16 residues. The CDR3 DNA reads TGCGCCAGCAGCCCGGGACTAGCGGGAGAAACCTACGAGCAGTACTTC. Translation gives CASSPGLAGETYEQYF.

The gene calls are TRBV4-2 and TRBJ2-1, with TRBD2 matching over 8 bases. The length of the CDR3 is 16 residues. CDR1 is LGHNA and CDR2 is YNFKEQ in the germline V gene. V shed 2 bases, J shed 5 bases, and the junction held 8 bases outside the gene matches. CDR3: CASSQPPSGRDNEQFF. The CDR3 bases are TGTGCCAGCAGCCAACCTCCTAGCGGGCGAGACAATGAGCAGTTCTTC.

The chain is built from TRBV27 and TRBJ2-2; no reliable D call. V was shortened by 2 bases and J by 6 bases, with 10 bases between the two germline ends. In germline, CDR1 is MNHEY, CDR2 SMNVEV (reference sequence). The CDR3 extends over 14 amino acids. The CDR3 region has the DNA TGTGCCAGCAGTTTAATCTACCAGGCCGGGGAGCTGTTTTTT. Translated, it gives CASSLIYQAGELFF.

This CDR3 is CATSSVYSNQPQHF. CDR3 bases: TGTGCCACCAGCAGTGTCTATAGCAATCAGCCCCAGCATTTT. This chain joins TRBV15 and TRBJ1-5; D is undetermined. Germline V gives CDR1 LNHNV, CDR2 YYDKDF (reference sequence). This CDR3 spans 14 amino acids. Trimming left V 3 bases short and J 0 bases short, with 6 bases between. The full variable domain, completed using reference TRBV15 and TRBJ1-5, is DAMVIQNPRYQVTQFGKPVTLSCSQTLNHNVMYWYQQKSSQAPKLLFHYYDKDFNNEADTPDNFQSRRPNTSFCFLDIRSPGLGDTAMYLCATSSVYSNQPQHFGDGTRLSIL.

This clone was detected only once. V usage is TRBV6-1 and J usage is TRBJ1-5; D possibly corresponds to TRBD1 (5 bases). The CDR3 extends over 15 amino acids. Germline-derived CDR1 and CDR2 are MNHNS and SASEGT. V was clipped by 3 bases and J by 5 bases, with 14 bases between them. CDR3 DNA: TGTGCCAGCAGTGAGGGGCAGAGAAGCGATCAGCCCCAGCATTTT. It codes for CASSEGQRSDQPQHF.

The V gene is TRBV27, the J gene TRBJ1-5; weak D call: TRBD1 (6 bases). V lost 5 bases and J 8 bases, leaving 22 bases between the germline ends. The CDR3 is 16 amino acids. Germline V gene data show CDR1 as MNHEY and CDR2 as SMNVEV (reference sequence). CDR3 sequence reads: CASSDTGQKRLEPQHF. DNA of the CDR3: TGTGCCAGCAGTGATACCGGACAGAAAAGGTTAGAGCCCCAGCATTTT.

This chain links TRBV28 with TRBJ2-5; 8 nucleotides align to TRBD2. Germline assignment: CDR1 MDHEN and CDR2 SYDVKM. The V segment lost 1 base and the J segment 0 bases; nucleotides outside the gene matches: 4. The CDR3 length is 16 residues. The CDR3 region is CASSLSGGRNQETQYF. In DNA form, the CDR3 reads TGTGCCAGCAGTTTATCAGGCGGGAGGAACCAAGAGACCCAGTACTTC.

The V gene is TRBV27, the J gene TRBJ2-2; TRBD2 agrees at 7 bases. The CDR3 spans 13 residues. Germline assignment: CDR1 MNHEY and CDR2 SMNVEV (reference sequence). V was pared by 3 bases and J by 10 bases, with 5 bases of the junction left unmatched. CDR3 nucleotides: TGTGCCAGCAGTTTGGGGGGGTCCGTGGAGCTGTTTTTT. Amino acids: CASSLGGSVELFF.